Sequencing of this T cell receptor beta chain was carried out in a study of early T cells in non-severe SARS-CoV-2 infection. Turning to the study itself: Chains from this unsorted whole-blood bulk RNA could not be paired.

Researchers attached unique molecular identifiers to individual cDNA molecules. Via MiXCR, TCRdb re-called the 5' RACE reads, giving one row per CDR3 protein. This table has about 33,000 distinct CDR3 sequences, less than 5.5% appearing once. This clonotype was detected ten times or more. The sample was whole blood. The TCR originated in an adult who was a healthcare worker with PCR-confirmed SARS-CoV-2 infection or an uninfected control (not recorded which).

CDR3 nucleotides: TGTGCCAGCAGCCGGACAGGGGACAATCAGCCCCAGCATTTT. It yields the protein CASSRTGDNQPQHF. V and J are TRBV27 and TRBJ1-5; 9 nucleotides align to TRBD1. CDR3 length equals 14 residues. The germline V gene has CDR1 MNHEY and CDR2 SMNVEV (reference sequence). V shed 6 bases and J 3 bases; nucleotides not matched to a gene: 3.